Shown below are 22 T cell receptor beta chains from a single sample sequenced in a study of blood T cell repertoires in COVID-19. This table comes from immunoSEQ multiplex PCR, and its TCRdb copy is limited to in-frame clones, with some not included. The table includes hundreds of thousands of clones, roughly 89% detected once. Sequences were obtained from peripheral blood. These receptors all stem from a man younger than 35 with COVID-19, enrolled during active disease.

The chain carries TRBV5-4 and TRBJ2-3; 7 bases are shared with TRBD2. V was pared by 1 base and J by 5 bases, with 4 bases of the junction left unmatched. This CDR3 is built from 14 residues. From germline, CDR1 is SGHNT and CDR2 YYREEE (reference sequence). CDR3 DNA sequence: TGTGCCAGCAGCTTGTGGGAGGGAGTAGATACGCAGTATTTT. It encodes CASSLWEGVDTQYF.

This clone has a single count. V is TRBV29-1 and J is TRBJ2-3; 9 nucleotides align to TRBD2. Germline-derived CDR1 and CDR2 are SQVTM and ANQGSEA. V lost 4 bases, J lost 3 bases, and 8 bases stayed unmatched. The length of the CDR3 is 15 residues. CDR3 bases: TGCAGCGTTGGTCTAGGAGCGGGGGGTACAGATACGCAGTATTTT. Translation: CSVGLGAGGTDTQYF.

For the CDR3, the DNA is TGTGCCAGCAGCGACAGGGAGCATGAAAAACTGTTTTTT. Its protein is CASSDREHEKLFF. V gene TRBV5-4 combines with J gene TRBJ1-4; 7 positions agree with TRBD1. Per the germline V gene, CDR1 is SGHNT and CDR2 is YYREEE (reference sequence). The CDR3 consists of 13 residues. Unmatched junction bases numbered 3, after V lost 4 bases and J lost 6 bases.

The genes are TRBV13 and TRBJ1-6, with D possibly TRBD1 on 6 matching bases. The V end lost 4 bases, the J end lost 10 bases, and 17 bases lay between the germline ends. The CDR3 covers 15 residues. Germline V gives CDR1 PRHDT, CDR2 FYEKMQ (reference sequence). The CDR3 DNA sequence: TGTGCCAGCAGCTCAACCTACAGGGTTGTCTCACCCCTCCACTTT. Translation gives CASSSTYRVVSPLHF.

The chain employs TRBV19 and TRBJ1-1; the D is unclear. CDR3 length: 13 amino acids. V dropped 5 bases and J dropped 0 bases, with 7 bases sitting between them. The germline V gene has CDR1 LNHDA and CDR2 SQIVND (reference sequence). The CDR3: CASSLEMNTEAFF. CDR3 in DNA: TGTGCCAGTAGTTTGGAGATGAACACTGAAGCTTTCTTT.

The J gene is TRBJ2-2, the V gene TRBV19, with a possible D match to TRBD2 (5 bases). V dropped 2 bases and J dropped 4 bases, with 11 bases sitting between them. Germline CDR1 is LNHDA and CDR2 is SQIVND (reference sequence). The CDR3 spans 15 residues. CDR3 in DNA: TGTGCCAGTAGTATATCAGGACTCTCCACCGGGGAGCTGTTTTTT. This gives the protein CASSISGLSTGELFF.

This clone was seen a few times. This CDR3 is CASSRLAGARYNEQFF. The CDR3 DNA reads as TGTGCCAGCAGTAGACTAGCGGGGGCTCGCTACAATGAGCAGTTCTTC. This chain uses TRBV27 with TRBJ2-1; 12 bases align to TRBD2. The CDR3 covers 16 residues. V trimming: 5 bases; J trimming: 3 bases; junction bases outside the gene matches: 5. Germline V gives CDR1 MNHEY, CDR2 SMNVEV (reference sequence).

The chain uses TRBV15 and TRBJ2-3, with 8 bases aligning to TRBD1. Germline CDR1 LNHNV, CDR2 YYDKDF (reference sequence). This CDR3 region has 16 residues. With V trimmed by 6 bases and J by 1 base, 9 bases remained unmatched. CDR3 loop: CATRKVPTGGTDTQYF. The CDR3 DNA sequence: TGTGCCACCAGAAAGGTCCCGACAGGGGGCACAGATACGCAGTATTTT. The variable domain in full, with the rest retrieved from reference TRBV15 and TRBJ2-3, is DAMVIQNPRYQVTQFGKPVTLSCSQTLNHNVMYWYQQKSSQAPKLLFHYYDKDFNNEADTPDNFQSRRPNTSFCFLDIRSPGLGDTAMYLCATRKVPTGGTDTQYFGPGTRLTVL.

The V call is TRBV5-1, the J call TRBJ1-1, with D unclear. This CDR3 has 15 residues. Germline V gives CDR1 SGHRS, CDR2 YFSETQ. Trimming cost V 0 bases and J 3 bases, with 12 bases left between them. CDR3 amino acids: CASSLVAGSDTEAFF. The CDR3, as DNA: TGCGCCAGCAGCTTGGTTGCTGGGAGCGACACTGAAGCTTTCTTT. The entire variable domain, with the rest obtained from reference TRBV5-1 and TRBJ1-1, is as follows: KAGVTQTPRYLIKTRGQQVTLSCSPISGHRSVSWYQQTPGQGLQFLFEYFSETQRNKGNFPGRFSGRQFSNSRSEMNVSTLELGDSALYLCASSLVAGSDTEAFFGQGTRLTVV.

CDR3: CASSQAGAGANVLTF. The CDR3 bases are TGTGCCAGCAGCCAAGCCGGGGCTGGGGCCAACGTCCTGACTTTC. The V call is TRBV14, the J call TRBJ2-6; tentative D call: TRBD2 (5 bases). Trimming pared 1 base from V and 2 bases from J, leaving 6 bases between. This CDR3 has 15 residues. CDR1 SGHDN and CDR2 FVKESK come from the germline V gene.

A single count supports this clone. This chain joins TRBV3-1 (or the pseudogene TRBV3-2) and TRBJ2-5; the match to TRBD2 covers 9 bases. Germline V gene lookup returns CDR1 LGHDT and CDR2 YNNKEL (reference sequence). V lost 10 bases and J lost 4; bases outside the gene matches: 7. The CDR3 totals 13 residues. CDR3 sequence (DNA): TGTGCCATCGGCGGGGGGGCCCCAGAGACCCAGTACTTC. As protein: CAIGGGAPETQYF.

This clone was picked up one time. The V gene is TRBV9, the J gene TRBJ1-5; D uncertain. Germline CDR1 is SGDLS and CDR2 is YYNGEE. This CDR3 has 13 amino acids. Trimming removed 0 bases at V and 7 bases at J, with 8 bases between. This CDR3 is CASSVDFRQPQHF. The CDR3 coding sequence is TGTGCCAGCAGCGTAGATTTCCGGCAGCCCCAGCATTTT.

The V call is TRBV5-8, the J call TRBJ2-7; 8 positions match TRBD1. J was trimmed by 3 bases and V by 2 bases; bases with no gene match: 4. The CDR3 covers 14 residues. Germline V CDR1 and CDR2: SGHTS, YDEGEE. In nucleotides, the CDR3 is TGTGCCAGCAGCTTTGACAGGGGAAACTACGAGCAGTACTTC. It is translated as CASSFDRGNYEQYF. Supplemented by reference TRBV5-8 and TRBJ2-7, the full variable domain reads EAGVTQSPTHLIKTRGQQATLRCSPISGHTSVYWYQQALGLGLQFLLWYDEGEERNRGNFPPRFSGRQFPNYSSELNVNALELEDSALYLCASSFDRGNYEQYFGPGTRLTVT.

The J gene is TRBJ2-7, the V gene TRBV10-1; D is unresolved. Germline V lookup: CDR1 WNHNN, CDR2 SYGVQD (reference sequence). Trimming shortened V by 1 base and J by 1 base, and 5 bases separated the two germline ends. The CDR3 consists of 13 residues. The CDR3 region has the DNA TGCGCCAGCAGTGAGTACAGATCCTACGAGCAGTACTTC. Translation: CASSEYRSYEQYF.

The V and J genes are TRBV6-5 and TRBJ2-3, with 7 bases matching TRBD2. CDR3 size: 15 residues. With 5 bases clipped from V and 0 bases from J, the junction kept 5 bases outside the gene matches. Germline V gene sequence: CDR1 MNHEY, CDR2 SVGAGI. CDR3 nucleotides: TGTGCCAGCAGTCTCCTAGCGGATAGCACAGATACGCAGTATTTT. Residues: CASSLLADSTDTQYF.

The chain carries TRBV2 and TRBJ1-5, with a tentative D call TRBD1 (5 bases). The CDR3 runs 13 residues. The germline V and J ends were trimmed by 10 bases and 4 bases, with 14 bases remaining between them. Germline CDR1 SNHLY, CDR2 FYNNEI. The CDR3 DNA is TGTGCCACCCGCCAGGGTTATAATCAGCCCCAGCATTTT. Residues: CATRQGYNQPQHF. The variable domain in full, completed from reference TRBV2 and TRBJ1-5, reads EPEVTQTPSHQVTQMGQEVILRCVPISNHLYFYWYRQILGQKVEFLVSFYNNEISEKSEIFDDQFSVERPDGSNFTLKIRSTKLEDSAMYFCATRQGYNQPQHFGDGTRLSIL.

J is TRBJ1-2 and V is TRBV4-1; D uncertain. V was shortened by 0 bases and J by 3 bases, with 8 bases between the two germline ends. The CDR3 runs 14 residues. Germline-derived CDR1 and CDR2 are MGHRA and YSYEKL. The DNA for the CDR3 is TGCGCCAGCAGCCAAGATCCTCAGTACTATGGCTACACCTTC. It yields the protein CASSQDPQYYGYTF.

V and J are TRBV19 and TRBJ2-5; 7 bases align to TRBD2. Germline V lookup: CDR1 LNHDA, CDR2 SQIVND (reference sequence). This CDR3 is built from 16 residues. The V and J ends lost 7 bases and 0 bases, in that order; junction bases with no gene match: 11. As DNA, the CDR3 is TGTGCCAGTAAAGTGTCGGGCGGGAGAAACCAAGAGACCCAGTACTTC. It yields the protein CASKVSGGRNQETQYF. The variable domain in full, with the rest retrieved from reference TRBV19 and TRBJ2-5, is DGGITQSPKYLFRKEGQNVTLSCEQNLNHDAMYWYRQDPGQGLRLIYYSQIVNDFQKGDIAEGYSVSREKKESFPLTVTSAQKNPTAFYLCASKVSGGRNQETQYFGPGTRLLVL.

The chain uses TRBV10-3 and TRBJ2-2, with TRBD2 identical over 14 bases. The CDR3 runs 17 residues. Trimming cost V 10 bases and J 6 bases; bases outside gene matches: 13. Germline V CDR1 and CDR2: ENHRY, SYGVKD. The CDR3 sequence is CASSAGTSGSYAGELFF. CDR3 in DNA: TGTGCCAGTAGCGCCGGGACTAGCGGGAGTTACGCCGGGGAGCTGTTTTTT.

J is TRBJ2-3 and V is TRBV21-1; the table's TRBD2 call for D was not verified on the DNA. TRBV21-1 is marked as a pseudogene. The CDR3 sequence is 19 residues long. Here the CDR3 DNA reads TGTGCCAGCAGCAAAGAAACCACTAGCGGGAGAAGGGGGACAGATACGCAGTATTTT. This codes for CASSKETTSGRRGTDTQYF.

This chain joins TRBV18 and TRBJ1-1; a possible D gene is TRBD1 (6 bases). This CDR3 has 18 amino acids. The V end lost 1 base, the J end lost 1 base, and 19 bases lay between the germline ends. Looked up from germline, CDR1 is KGHSH and CDR2 is LQKENI. CDR3 protein: CASSPQSLTGPKNTEAFF. The CDR3 DNA reads as TGTGCCAGCTCACCACAGTCCTTAACAGGGCCCAAGAACACTGAAGCTTTCTTT.

The CDR3 DNA reads TGCGCCAGCAGCCCAGGGTCTAGCGAGTTCACAGATACGCAGTATTTT. It encodes CASSPGSSEFTDTQYF. This chain connects TRBV4-1 to TRBJ2-3; D is possibly TRBD2 (6 bases). Trimming removed 4 bases at V and 2 bases at J, with 16 bases between. Germline V CDR1 and CDR2: MGHRA, YSYEKL. The CDR3 is 16 amino acids.